This T cell receptor (beta chain) originates from a study of molecular identifiers for immune sequencing clone quantification (dated by TCRdb to about 2018). General notes on the study: In a replicate experiment, RNA from approximately 22,000 or 94,000 naive CD8 T cells was split into five aliquots, four of which were sequenced. This methods study benchmarked molecular-identifier clustering-based TCR repertoire sequencing (MIDCIRS) and TCR RNA copy counting, using CD8 T cells to do so.

Receptors were amplified or captured by PCR. TCRdb shows the sequencer as Illumina HiSeq 4000. Bulk TCR libraries were generated as previously described, with the TCR primers listed in Table S5 used. Purification of total RNA was performed with the Qiagen AllPrep DNA/RNA kit. Before analysis, reads from multiple sequencing runs of the same library were pooled. Under the source paper's analysis protocol: Reads were retained only if their TCR constant sequence matched exactly, and those retained reads were trimmed to 150 nt and grouped according to their 12-nt molecular barcodes. Reads inside each barcode group were sub-clustered using a 15% Levenshtein threshold, and a quality-weighted consensus sequence was constructed for each RNA molecule. Non-functional sequences were removed, as were lower-count sequences one edit away from another. Based on fitting two negative binomial distributions, any barcode sub-cluster with under 20% of the maximum read count was discarded. The public reads were run again by TCRdb, first through fastp at Q25 and then through MiXCR, and only productive beta chains were kept. CDR3 protein sequences are deduplicated, and each keeps its most common genes and DNA. TCRdb's processing, not the authors' own work, is the source of the V and J calls. The sample data list 600,000 to 650,000 distinct CDR3 sequences, and about 20% of these were observed just once. The ten biggest clones cover 0.7% to 1% of the sample.

With respect to this clonotype: No cognate antigen has been identified for it. Nothing much larger sits one base from this clone, and base qualities are not available.

Naive CD8 T cell libraries were made from approximately 22,000 to 940,000 sorted cells using 10%, 30% or 50% of purified RNA. Naive CD8 T cells were FACS-sorted as CD8+CD4-CCR7+CD45RA+ on a BD FACSAria II into RLT Plus buffer. To test detection sensitivity, Jurkat RNA equivalent to more than eight TCR copies was spiked into samples of roughly 20,000-1,100,000 naive CD8 T cells. CD8 T cells were enriched using RosetteSep CD8+ T Cell Enrichment Cocktail and Ficoll-Paque, and the enriched cells then underwent ACK red cell lysis. The cysteine opens and the phenylalanine closes a CDR3 of 19 amino acids. This entry keeps only the CDR3 DNA: 57 bases, framed from base 1. Trimming leaves V shorter by 1 base and J shorter by 2 bases, with the junction holding 17 bases beyond the gene matches. Per the germline V gene, SQVTM is the CDR1 and ANQGSEA is the CDR2. The research as a whole found: Spiked-in Jurkat TCR RNA equivalent to a single cell was reported to be detectable even among over 800,000 naive CD8 T cells. Spiked-in Jurkat TCR RNA (around nine copies' worth), which is not part of the donor repertoire, was contained in the naive libraries. About 3 recovered TCR RNA copies per cell were obtained by modeling, versus approximately 10 by digital PCR, implying a capture efficiency of 25% to 30%. Highly expanded clone sizes could be underestimated because identical TCR molecules may share a barcode. In CMV-specific effector cells, over 98% of molecules were held by clones above 20 RNA copies, whereas under 1% of molecules were held by such clones in naive cells. When barcode sub-clustering was omitted, TCR diversity was inflated by chimeric consensus sequences, with chimeras reaching as high as 47%.

This TCR came from a human donor in good health. Some libraries in this study had Jurkat cell RNA spiked in. The source material was naive CD8+ T cells from blood, with Jurkat cell RNA spiked in. The intended sense of this specimen's cell subset or site label: FACS-sorted CD8+CD4-CCR7+CD45RA+ naive T cells. This chain is built from TRBV29-1 and TRBJ2-3, with 8 central nucleotides matching TRBD2. At the DNA level, the sequence is TGCAGCGTTGAAGGCTATGCCGGGAGGGCCCGGGTCCCCACAGATACGCAGTATTTT. This is translated as CSVEGYAGRARVPTDTQYF.